This entry describes one T cell receptor (beta chain). J lost 6 bases, V lost 5 bases, and 15 bases had no gene match. The CDR3 length is 17 residues. Germline V gene lookup returns CDR1 SEHNR and CDR2 FQNEAQ (reference sequence). The data stem from a study of blood T cell repertoires in COVID-19. Study as a whole: T cells, B-cell-depleted T cells, or PBMCs supplied cDNA or gDNA.

How the authors handled the data: Amplification with reference gene primers provided the estimates of nucleated cell counts. TCRdb keeps only in-frame clones here, not all; method: immunoSEQ multiplex PCR. For V, J and clone size, that table is used; D and trimming come from the DNA. In the table there are over 85,000 clones, 76% of which are singletons. The sample taken for sequencing was peripheral blood. The clonotype was recovered from a woman aged 80 or older with acute or convalescent COVID-19. The rearrangement joins TRBV7-9 to TRBJ2-1, with 8 bases identical to TRBD2. CDR3 nucleotide sequence: TGTGCCAGCAGCCTACTCCGGGGAGCGGGGGAGGCCAATGAGCAGTTCTTC. As protein: CASSLLRGAGEANEQFF. Complete variable domain (other parts from reference TRBV7-9 and TRBJ2-1): DTGVSQNPRHKITKRGQNVTFRCDPISEHNRLYWYRQTLGQGPEFLTYFQNEAQLEKSRLLSDRFSAERPKGSFSTLEIQRTEQGDSAMYLCASSLLRGAGEANEQFFGPGTRLTVL.